Below, 15 T cell receptor beta chains from the same sample are listed, as sequenced in a study of breast tumors, draining lymph nodes, adjacent tissues (dated by TCRdb to 2016 to 2017). Lymph node samples were obtained from the axillary draining lymph nodes of breast cancer patients. The protocol used for the library was multiplex PCR. The reads were generated on an Illumina HiSeq 2000. TCRdb trimmed the raw reads at Q25, called clones with MiXCR and kept productive beta chains. For every CDR3 protein sequence, its rows merge into one entry that carries the most common genes and DNA. The sample records approximately 130,000 distinct CDR3 sequences, around 20% of which are singletons. About 2.2% of the sample rests with the top ten. The material sequenced was axillary lymph node tissue. These receptors all stem from a female donor with breast cancer. Some clones in this sample may be carry-over from other donors' samples.

This clonotype was seen repeatedly, ten times or more. The gene calls are TRBV24-1 and TRBJ2-3, with D tentatively TRBD2 (5 bases). CDR3 length: 14 amino acids. V was trimmed by 5 bases and J by 4 bases, leaving 12 bases between them. Per germline, CDR1 KGHDR and CDR2 SFDVKD. The CDR3 is CATSASTLPDTQYF. The DNA of the CDR3 is TGTGCCACCAGTGCTAGCACGCTACCAGATACGCAGTATTTT.

Points on this clonotype: A much larger clone is a single base away; this may be a read error. The chain couples TRBV5-1 to TRBJ2-2, with a tentative D call TRBD2 (6 bases). Germline CDR1 reads SGHRS; CDR2 reads YFSETQ. The CDR3 spans 15 residues. The CDR3 loop reads CASTYGGRITGEPFF. The CDR3, as DNA: TGCGCCAGCACCTATGGGGGGAGGATTACCGGGGAGCCGTTTTTT. Filled out from reference TRBV5-1 and TRBJ2-2, the complete variable domain reads KAGVTQTPRYLIKTRGQQVTLSCSPISGHRSVSWYQQTPGQGLQFLFEYFSETQRNKGNFPGRFSGRQFSNSRSEMNVSTLELGDSALYLCASTYGGRITGEPFFGEGSRLTVL.

This clonotype was observed many times. J is TRBJ1-2 and V is TRBV5-1, with 7 bases identical to TRBD1. CDR3 size: 14 residues. V gave up 0 bases and J gave up 7 bases; unmatched junction bases: 6. Germline V gene data show CDR1 as SGHRS and CDR2 as YFSETQ. The CDR3 loop is CASSLGQGVGGYTF. Here the CDR3 DNA reads TGCGCCAGCAGCTTGGGACAGGGAGTGGGTGGCTACACCTTC.

This clonotype was seen repeatedly, ten times or more. The chain couples TRBV6-1 to TRBJ2-7; no firm D call. CDR3 length equals 13 residues. Trimming removed 2 bases at V and 5 bases at J, with 10 bases between. CDR1 is MNHNS and CDR2 is SASEGT in the germline V gene. The CDR3 loop reads CASSEYPVDEQYF. CDR3 DNA: TGTGCCAGCAGTGAATACCCTGTGGACGAGCAGTACTTC.

This clonotype was counted many times. This rearrangement joins TRBV10-3 to TRBJ2-1; 12 nucleotides match TRBD2. CDR1 and CDR2 from the germline V gene are ENHRY and SYGVKD. V shed 8 bases, J shed 9 bases, and the junction held 11 bases outside the gene matches. The CDR3 totals 15 residues. CDR3 loop: CAISLAGGQSGEQFF. DNA of the CDR3: TGTGCCATCTCTCTAGCGGGAGGGCAATCGGGTGAGCAGTTCTTC.

This clonotype was seen many times. This chain connects TRBV5-1 to TRBJ1-3; TRBD1 agrees at 7 bases. Germline V lookup: CDR1 SGHRS, CDR2 YFSETQ. V lost 1 base and J lost 6; bases outside the gene matches: 7. The CDR3 contains 15 residues. CDR3 loop: CASSLQGDFENTIYF. The CDR3 coding sequence is TGCGCCAGCAGCTTGCAGGGGGATTTCGAAAACACCATATATTTT.

This clonotype has ten or more counts. The chain carries TRBV20-1 and TRBJ2-3; 12 nucleotides match TRBD2. Germline values: CDR1 DFQATT, CDR2 SNEGSKA (reference sequence). The trim removed 2 bases at V and 1 base at J, leaving 4 bases unmatched. CDR3 size: 16 residues. The CDR3 here is CSARKTSGSGTDTQYF. The CDR3 DNA reads as TGCAGTGCTAGAAAGACTAGCGGGAGTGGCACAGATACGCAGTATTTT.

Points on this clonotype: Since a much larger clone is just one base distant, this may be a read error. V is TRBV5-1 and J is TRBJ2-5, with 8 bases matching TRBD2. CDR1 is SGHRS, CDR2 YFSETQ, per germline. The CDR3 length is 14 residues. The DNA for the CDR3 is TGCACCAGCAGCTCGACAGCGGGGGAAGAGACCCAGTACTTC. This codes for CTSSSTAGEETQYF.

As regards this clonotype: A much larger clone lies one base from this, so it may be a read error. V and J are TRBV6-1 and TRBJ1-3; tentative D call: TRBD1 (5 bases). CDR1 is MNHNS, CDR2 SASEGT, per germline. CDR3 length equals 15 residues. CDR3 residues: CASSSGHLSGSTIYF. The DNA of the CDR3 is TGTGCCAGCAGCTCAGGACACCTCTCTGGAAGCACCATATATTTT.

This clonotype was observed once. A single base separates this from a much larger clone, so it may be a read error. The V gene is TRBV4-1, the J gene TRBJ2-1; D might be TRBD1 or TRBD2, each matching 7 bases. Per germline, CDR1 MGHRA and CDR2 YSYEKL. The CDR3 has 16 amino acids. The CDR3 region is CAGSPKGAGVYNEQFF. CDR3 in DNA: TGCGCCGGCAGCCCCAAGGGGGCGGGGGTATACAATGAGCAGTTCTTC.

This clonotype was picked up a small number of times. V and J are TRBV3-1 and TRBJ2-1, with 10 bases aligning to TRBD1. The CDR3 loop spans 16 amino acids. Losses at the gene ends were 6 bases for V and 7 bases for J; bases not matched to a gene: 12. In germline, CDR1 is LGHDT, CDR2 YNNKEL (reference sequence). CDR3 in amino acids: CASSPTGTGEKNEQFF. The CDR3 DNA reads TGTGCCAGCAGTCCCACCGGGACAGGGGAAAAAAATGAGCAGTTCTTC.

Concerning this clonotype: At one boundary the junction diverges from the germline segment, which might be a read error. This chain joins TRBV13 and TRBJ2-3; D might be TRBD1 (5 bases). The germline CDR1 and CDR2 sequences are PRHDT and FYEKMQ (reference sequence). The CDR3 consists of 14 residues. CDR3 bases: TGTGCCAGCAGCCAAAGGGGCCACACAGATTCGCAGTATTTT. Residues: CASSQRGHTDSQYF.

Ten or more counts support this clonotype. The chain couples TRBV19 to TRBJ2-2, with D possibly TRBD1 on 5 matching bases. Trimming shortened V by 4 bases and J by 6 bases, and 12 bases separated the two germline ends. The V gene's germline CDR1 is LNHDA and CDR2 SQIVND (reference sequence). The CDR3 loop spans 14 amino acids. This CDR3 reads CASSTTDRPGELFF. The CDR3, as DNA: TGTGCCAGTAGTACTACAGACAGACCCGGGGAGCTGTTTTTT. The entire variable domain, with the rest obtained from reference TRBV19 and TRBJ2-2, is as follows: DGGITQSPKYLFRKEGQNVTLSCEQNLNHDAMYWYRQDPGQGLRLIYYSQIVNDFQKGDIAEGYSVSREKKESFPLTVTSAQKNPTAFYLCASSTTDRPGELFFGEGSRLTVL.

With regard to this clonotype: Compared with germline, one end of the junction differs, possibly owing to a read error. The V and J genes are TRBV13 and TRBJ1-6, with a tentative D call TRBD1 (5 bases). The germline V gene has CDR1 PRHDT and CDR2 FYEKMQ (reference sequence). The CDR3 is made up of 15 amino acids. Here the CDR3 reads CASSLAGGRDSPFHF. CDR3 DNA: TGTGCCAGCAGCTTGGCCGGGGGACGGGATTCACCCTTCCACTTT.

The table lists this clonotype with many counts. This rearrangement joins TRBV24-1 to TRBJ2-1; D is uncertain. Germline V CDR1 and CDR2: KGHDR, SFDVKD. Trimming removed 5 bases at V and 0 bases at J, with 10 bases between. The CDR3 has 15 amino acids. Here the CDR3 DNA reads TGTGCCACCAGTGGGGGAAACCCCTCCTACAATGAGCAGTTCTTC. This gives the protein CATSGGNPSYNEQFF.